This T cell receptor (beta chain) emerged from a study of radiation and T cells in renal cell carcinoma. In germline, CDR1 is SGHNT, CDR2 YYREEE (reference sequence). The CDR3 runs to 14 residues. The ends were cut back, 4 bases at V and 4 bases at J, with 11 bases in the middle. The time point was: blood 2 weeks post-SBRT. Treatment reported: 15 Gy SBRT to primary tumor, nephrectomy 4 weeks later. TCRdb keeps only in-frame clones here, not all; method: immunoSEQ multiplex PCR. The sample shows tens of thousands of clones, more than 80% of them seen only once. Sequenced here: blood, sampled from a patient whose treatment included radiotherapy and nephrectomy. The V gene is TRBV5-4, the J gene TRBJ1-4; the D gene is possibly TRBD1 (5 bases). The clonotype originates from a woman aged 70 to 79 with renal cell carcinoma. CDR3 sequence reads: CASSPGTGNEKLFF. For the CDR3, the DNA is TGTGCCAGCAGCCCTGGGACGGGTAATGAAAAACTGTTTTTT.